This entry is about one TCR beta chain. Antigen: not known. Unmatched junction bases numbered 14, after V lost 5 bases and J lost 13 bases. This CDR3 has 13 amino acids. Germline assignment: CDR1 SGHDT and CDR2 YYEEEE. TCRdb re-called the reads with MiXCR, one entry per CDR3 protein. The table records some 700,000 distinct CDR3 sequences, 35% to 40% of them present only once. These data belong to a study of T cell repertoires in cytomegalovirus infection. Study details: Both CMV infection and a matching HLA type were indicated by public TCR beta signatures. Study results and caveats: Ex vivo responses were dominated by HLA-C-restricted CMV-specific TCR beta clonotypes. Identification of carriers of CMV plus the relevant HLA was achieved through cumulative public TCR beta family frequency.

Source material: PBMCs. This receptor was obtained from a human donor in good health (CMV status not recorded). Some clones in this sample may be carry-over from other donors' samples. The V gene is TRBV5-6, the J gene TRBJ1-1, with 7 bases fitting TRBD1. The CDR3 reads CASRAMDRLGVFF. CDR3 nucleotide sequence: TGTGCCAGCAGGGCAATGGACAGGCTGGGGGTTTTCTTT.